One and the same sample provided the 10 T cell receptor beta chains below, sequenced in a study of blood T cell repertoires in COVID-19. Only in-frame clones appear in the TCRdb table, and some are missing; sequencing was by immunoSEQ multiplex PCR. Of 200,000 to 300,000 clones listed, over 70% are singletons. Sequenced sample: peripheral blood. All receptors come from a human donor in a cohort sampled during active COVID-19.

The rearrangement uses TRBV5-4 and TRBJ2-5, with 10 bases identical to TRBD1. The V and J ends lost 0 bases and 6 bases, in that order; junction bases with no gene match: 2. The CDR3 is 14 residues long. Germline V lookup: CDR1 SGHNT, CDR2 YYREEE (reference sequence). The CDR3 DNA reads TGTGCCAGCAGCTTGGGGGACAGGGGAAAGACCCAGTACTTC. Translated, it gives CASSLGDRGKTQYF. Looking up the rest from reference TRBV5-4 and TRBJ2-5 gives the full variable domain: ETGVTQSPTHLIKTRGQQVTLRCSSQSGHNTVSWYQQALGQGPQFIFQYYREEENGRGNFPPRFSGLQFPNYSSELNVNALELDDSALYLCASSLGDRGKTQYFGPGTRLLVL.

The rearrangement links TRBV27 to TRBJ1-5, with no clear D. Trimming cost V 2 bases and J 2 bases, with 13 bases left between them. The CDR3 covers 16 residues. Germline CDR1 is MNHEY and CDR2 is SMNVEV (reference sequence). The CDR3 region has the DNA TGTGCCAGCAGTTTAGGATTTCAGGCAGGCAATCAGCCCCAGCATTTT. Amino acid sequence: CASSLGFQAGNQPQHF.

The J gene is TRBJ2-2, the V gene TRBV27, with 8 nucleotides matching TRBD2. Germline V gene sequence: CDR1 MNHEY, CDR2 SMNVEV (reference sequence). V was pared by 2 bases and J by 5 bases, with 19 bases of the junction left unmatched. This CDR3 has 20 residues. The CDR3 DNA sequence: TGTGCCAGCAGTTTAAAATTTGGGAAGAGCGGGAGACCCCTAACCGGGGAGCTGTTTTTT. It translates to CASSLKFGKSGRPLTGELFF.

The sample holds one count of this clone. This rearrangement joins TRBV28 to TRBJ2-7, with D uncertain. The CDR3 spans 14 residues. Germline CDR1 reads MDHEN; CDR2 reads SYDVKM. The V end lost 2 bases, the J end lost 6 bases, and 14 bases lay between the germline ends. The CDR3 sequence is CASSLPAASTEQYF. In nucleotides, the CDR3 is TGTGCCAGCAGTTTACCCGCCGCAAGCACCGAGCAGTACTTC.

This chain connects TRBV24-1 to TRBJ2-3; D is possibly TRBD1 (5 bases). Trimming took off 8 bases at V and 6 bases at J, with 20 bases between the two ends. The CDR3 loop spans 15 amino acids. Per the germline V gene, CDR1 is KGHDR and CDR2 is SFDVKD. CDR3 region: CATMPPDNHTDTQYF. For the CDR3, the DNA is TGTGCCACCATGCCCCCGGACAACCACACGGATACGCAGTATTTT.

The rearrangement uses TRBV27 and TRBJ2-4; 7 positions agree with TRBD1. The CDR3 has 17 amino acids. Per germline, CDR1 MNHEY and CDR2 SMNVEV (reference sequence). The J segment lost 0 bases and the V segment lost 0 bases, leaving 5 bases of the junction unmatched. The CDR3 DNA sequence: TGTGCCAGCAGTTTATCGTGGGGACAGCTAGCCAAAAACATTCAGTACTTC. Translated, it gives CASSLSWGQLAKNIQYF.

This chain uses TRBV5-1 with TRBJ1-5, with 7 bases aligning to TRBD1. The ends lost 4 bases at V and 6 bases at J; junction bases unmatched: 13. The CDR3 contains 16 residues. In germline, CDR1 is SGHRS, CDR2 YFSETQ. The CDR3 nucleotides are TGCGCCAGCAGCCCCGGACAGGCGTGGGATGGTCAGCCCCAGCATTTT. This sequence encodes CASSPGQAWDGQPQHF.

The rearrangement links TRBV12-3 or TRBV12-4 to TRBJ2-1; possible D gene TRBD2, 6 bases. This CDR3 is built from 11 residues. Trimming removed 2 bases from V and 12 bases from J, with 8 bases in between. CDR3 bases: TGTGCCAGCAGTTTACTGGGGGGGCAGTTCTTC. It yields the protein CASSLLGGQFF.

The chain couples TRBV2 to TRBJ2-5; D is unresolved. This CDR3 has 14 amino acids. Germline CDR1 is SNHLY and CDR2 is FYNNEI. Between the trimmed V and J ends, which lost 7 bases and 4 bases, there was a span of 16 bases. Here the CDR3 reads CASTAESLGETQYF. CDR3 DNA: TGTGCCAGCACCGCGGAATCCTTGGGAGAGACCCAGTACTTC. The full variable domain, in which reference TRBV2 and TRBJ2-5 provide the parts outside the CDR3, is EPEVTQTPSHQVTQMGQEVILRCVPISNHLYFYWYRQILGQKVEFLVSFYNNEISEKSEIFDDQFSVERPDGSNFTLKIRSTKLEDSAMYFCASTAESLGETQYFGPGTRLLVL.

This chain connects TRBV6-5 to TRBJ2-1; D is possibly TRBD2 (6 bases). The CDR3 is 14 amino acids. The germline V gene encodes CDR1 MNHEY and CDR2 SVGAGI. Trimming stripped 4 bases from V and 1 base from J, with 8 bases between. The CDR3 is CASSSGTSYNEQFF. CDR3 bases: TGTGCCAGCAGTTCCGGGACTTCCTACAATGAGCAGTTCTTC.